The clone carrying this TCR beta chain was observed a single time. Its specificity is not known. These data come from a study of graft-versus-host responses after intestinal transplantation. In the study overall: Transplants given to recipients were multivisceral, liver-intestinal, or isolated intestinal. General observations from the study: Among recipient marrow samples, GvH clones were found; some appeared first in ileum or blood.

Germline CDR1 reads MNHNS; CDR2 reads SASEGT. The length of the CDR3 is 13 residues. The V gene lost 7 bases and the J gene lost 3 bases, with 13 bases spanning the gap. Generated by immunoSEQ multiplex PCR, the TCRdb table keeps only in-frame clones and is missing some. Among some 39,000 clones listed, approximately 95% were seen once. The TCR comes from a human patient who received an intestinal transplant, so some T cells may come from the graft donor. Sequencing was performed on PBMCs, taken 700 to 750 days after intestinal transplantation. The chain employs TRBV6-1 and TRBJ2-7; TRBD1 might be the D (6 bases). CDR3 sequence reads: CASTVDRNYEQYF. For the CDR3, the DNA is TGTGCCAGCACCGTGGACAGAAACTACGAGCAGTACTTC.